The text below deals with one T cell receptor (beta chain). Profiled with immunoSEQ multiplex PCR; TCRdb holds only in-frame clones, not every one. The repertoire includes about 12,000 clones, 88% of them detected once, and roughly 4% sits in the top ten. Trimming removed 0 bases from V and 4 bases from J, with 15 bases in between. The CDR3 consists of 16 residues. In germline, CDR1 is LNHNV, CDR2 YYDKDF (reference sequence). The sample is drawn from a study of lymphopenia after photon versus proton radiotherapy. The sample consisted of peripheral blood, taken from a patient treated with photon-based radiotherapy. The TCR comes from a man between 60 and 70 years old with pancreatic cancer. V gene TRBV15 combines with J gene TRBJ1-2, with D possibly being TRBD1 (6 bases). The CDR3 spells CATSRELRQEFYGYTF. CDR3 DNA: TGTGCCACCAGCAGAGAATTGAGACAGGAATTCTATGGCTACACCTTC.